The source of this T cell receptor (beta chain) is a study of early T cells in non-severe SARS-CoV-2 infection. Study-level background: Sequenced bulk RNA came from whole blood that was unsorted, and chains were unpaired.

This clonotype was observed many times. What it binds is not known. Findings and caveats of the study: VDJdb-based annotation leaned toward anti-spike CD8 responses and missed private and CD4 specificities.

Unique molecular identifiers tagged individual cDNA molecules. TCRdb reanalysed the 5' RACE reads using MiXCR and keeps one entry per CDR3 protein. The sample has tens of thousands of distinct CDR3 sequences; roughly 13% are singletons. The germline CDR1 and CDR2 sequences are SGHRS and YFSETQ. This CDR3 contains 14 residues. V was pared by 4 bases and J by 6 bases, with 13 bases between. The sample taken for sequencing was whole blood. This sequence joins TRBV5-1 and TRBJ2-2; no clear D gene. This TCR was sampled from an adult who was a healthcare worker with PCR-confirmed SARS-CoV-2 infection or an uninfected control (not recorded which). CDR3 DNA: TGCGCCAGCAGCCCGCCAGCCTCAGCCGGGGAGCTGTTTTTT. Protein product: CASSPPASAGELFF.